These T cell receptor beta chains were read from a single sample in a study of spatial heterogeneity in lung cancer. TCRdb recomputed calls from the 5' RACE reads with MiXCR, one row per CDR3 protein. The sample contains 9,500 to 14,000 distinct CDR3 sequences, about 14% of which appear only once. The sequencing used lung tumor tissue, collected at surgery. These receptors were collected from a male donor with early-stage non-small cell lung cancer. The CDR3 runs from the conserved cysteine through the conserved F or W. The order of the fields is D gene, clone size, J gene, V gene, CDR3 protein, CDR3 DNA. The D gene is left open where the match is weak. A row's size may be missing; if present it is once, few, many or a size class.

D gene: NA
clone size: medium-sized
J gene: TRBJ1-1
V gene: TRBV7-9
CDR3 protein: CASSLENTEAFF
CDR3 DNA: TGTGCCAGCAGCTTAGAAAACACTGAAGCTTTCTTT

D gene: NA
clone size: many
J gene: TRBJ2-3
V gene: TRBV20-1
CDR3 protein: CSARLLISGYTDTQYF
CDR3 DNA: TGCAGTGCTAGGTTATTGATTAGCGGTTACACAGATACGCAGTATTTT

D gene: NA
clone size: medium-sized
J gene: TRBJ2-3
V gene: TRBV24-1
CDR3 protein: CATSDPRSPSTDTQYF
CDR3 DNA: TGTGCCACCAGTGATCCACGTAGTCCTAGCACAGATACGCAGTATTTT

D gene: TRBD1
clone size: few
J gene: TRBJ2-5
V gene: TRBV7-2
CDR3 protein: CASSLTGGQETQYF
CDR3 DNA: TGTGCCAGCAGCTTAACAGGGGGGCAAGAGACCCAGTACTTC

D gene: NA
clone size: NA
J gene: TRBJ2-5
V gene: TRBV7-2
CDR3 protein: CASSSGDPGQETQYF
CDR3 DNA: TGTGCCAGCAGCTCCGGGGACCCGGGACAAGAGACCCAGTACTTC

D gene: TRBD1
clone size: NA
J gene: TRBJ1-2
V gene: TRBV20-1
CDR3 protein: CSAKRGTGRGHGYTF
CDR3 DNA: TGCAGTGCAAAACGGGGGACAGGCCGGGGCCATGGCTACACCTTC

D gene: TRBD2
clone size: many
J gene: TRBJ2-2
V gene: TRBV7-2
CDR3 protein: CASSLRLAGNTGELFF
CDR3 DNA: TGTGCCAGCAGCTTAAGGCTAGCGGGCAACACCGGGGAGCTGTTTTTT

D gene: NA
clone size: medium-sized
J gene: TRBJ2-1
V gene: TRBV5-1
CDR3 protein: CASRSLSGYNEQFF
CDR3 DNA: TGCGCCAGCAGATCACTCAGCGGCTACAATGAGCAGTTCTTC

D gene: NA
clone size: many
J gene: TRBJ2-7
V gene: TRBV12-5
CDR3 protein: CASGSGPEQYF
CDR3 DNA: TGTGCTAGTGGTTCAGGGCCCGAGCAGTACTTC

D gene: NA
clone size: few
J gene: TRBJ2-7
V gene: TRBV7-7
CDR3 protein: CASSPDREAGEQYF
CDR3 DNA: TGTGCTAGCAGCCCCGACAGGGAGGCTGGCGAGCAGTACTTC

D gene: NA
clone size: few
J gene: TRBJ1-5
V gene: TRBV20-1
CDR3 protein: CSAVFNRVGNQPQHF
CDR3 DNA: TGCAGTGCCGTATTCAACAGGGTGGGAAATCAGCCCCAGCATTTT